A single sample gave rise to the 17 T cell receptor beta chains below, sequenced in a study of vaccination and CD4 T cells after COVID-19. Cultured CD4+ T cell DNA underwent sequencing with the Oncomine TCR Beta short-read assay. TCRdb used MiXCR to reprocess the PCR reads, holding one entry per CDR3 protein. The sample consists of 10,000 to 15,000 distinct CDR3 sequences, 62% of them appearing once. What these receptors recognize is not known. Treatment in this sample: roughly 10-day PBMC culture with coronavirus spike peptide pools or control peptides (ViraFEST assay). The sequenced sample was CD4+ T cells from blood, cultured in vitro. These receptors were obtained from a human donor who had recovered from COVID-19.

The gene calls are TRBV6-2 or TRBV6-3 and TRBJ1-6; D ambiguous. Germline-derived CDR1 and CDR2 are MNHEY and SVGEGT. This CDR3 has 16 residues. The V gene lost 6 bases and the J gene lost 7 bases, with 19 bases spanning the gap. The DNA for the CDR3 is TGTGCCAGCAGCCAACCGGGCCTTACCTTGAATTCACCCCTCCACTTT. It translates to CASSQPGLTLNSPLHF.

Only a few counts were recorded for this clonotype. The chain has TRBV20-1 and TRBJ1-2, with 7 positions matching TRBD1. CDR3 length: 16 residues. Trimming cost V 3 bases and J 4 bases; bases outside gene matches: 14. Germline V gene data show CDR1 as DFQATT and CDR2 as SNEGSKA (reference sequence). This chain's CDR3 is CSASPRPGQQIYGYTF. The CDR3 bases are TGCAGTGCTAGTCCCCGACCGGGACAGCAAATCTATGGCTACACCTTC.

The chain links TRBV10-3 to TRBJ2-5; D gene uncertain. V dropped 3 bases and J dropped 1 base, with 9 bases sitting between them. The CDR3 spans 14 residues. Germline CDR1 reads ENHRY; CDR2 reads SYGVKD. The CDR3 protein is CAISDITAQETQYF. The CDR3 DNA is TGTGCCATCAGTGATATAACAGCCCAAGAGACCCAGTACTTC.

The chain combines TRBV20-1 with TRBJ2-1; 10 nucleotides agree with TRBD1. This CDR3 is built from 14 residues. Germline-derived CDR1 and CDR2 are DFQATT and SNEGSKA (reference sequence). Losses at the gene ends were 6 bases for V and 8 bases for J; bases not matched to a gene: 10. The CDR3, as DNA: TGCAGTGCCATCCGGGACAGGGGATTCTATGAGCAGTTCTTC. It yields the protein CSAIRDRGFYEQFF.

This chain joins TRBV20-1 and TRBJ2-2; D is unresolved. Germline V lookup: CDR1 DFQATT, CDR2 SNEGSKA (reference sequence). CDR3 size: 13 residues. V was clipped by 4 bases and J by 1 base, with 7 bases between them. In DNA form, the CDR3 reads TGCAGTGCTATCCCGGGGAACACCGGGGAGCTGTTTTTT. Encoded protein: CSAIPGNTGELFF.

J is TRBJ1-2 and V is TRBV7-6, with D perhaps matching TRBD1 (5 bases). This CDR3 has 17 residues. In germline, CDR1 is SGHVS, CDR2 FNYEAQ. The V end lost 1 base, the J end lost 4 bases, and 19 bases lay between the germline ends. In nucleotides, the CDR3 is TGTGCCAGCAGCTTAGAAAGACCGGGGACCAATCGCTATGGCTACACCTTC. This encodes CASSLERPGTNRYGYTF.

The chain is built from TRBV5-4 and TRBJ2-5; D call uncertain. V was pared by 2 bases and J by 1 base, with 6 bases between. Per the germline V gene, CDR1 is SGHNT and CDR2 is YYREEE (reference sequence). The CDR3 loop spans 13 amino acids. The CDR3 region has the DNA TGTGCCAGCAGCTTATTAAGCCAAGAGACCCAGTACTTC. The encoded protein is CASSLLSQETQYF.

The V gene is TRBV20-1, the J gene TRBJ1-2, with 9 bases that match TRBD1. Germline CDR1 reads DFQATT; CDR2 reads SNEGSKA (reference sequence). The V gene end was trimmed by 6 bases and the J gene end by 8 bases; junction bases not matched to a gene: 10. There are 13 residues in the CDR3. The CDR3 loop is CSALTGGRVGYTF. The CDR3 coding sequence is TGCAGTGCGCTGACAGGGGGTCGGGTGGGCTACACCTTC.

V usage is TRBV12-3 or TRBV12-4 and J usage is TRBJ2-3, with D perhaps matching TRBD2 (6 bases). V was shortened by 5 bases and J by 1 base, with 13 bases between the two germline ends. CDR3 length: 15 amino acids. CDR3 sequence (DNA): TGTGCCAGCAGTCGTCGTGGGGAGGGCACAGATACGCAGTATTTT. Protein sequence: CASSRRGEGTDTQYF.

The V call is TRBV6-1, the J call TRBJ1-5, with 10 bases matching TRBD1. The CDR3 is 18 amino acids. V was pared by 6 bases and J by 1 base, with 12 bases of the junction left unmatched. Germline values: CDR1 MNHNS, CDR2 SASEGT. The CDR3 sequence is CASSPMPGQGSSNQPQHF. The CDR3 nucleotides read TGTGCCAGCAGCCCTATGCCGGGACAGGGGTCGAGCAATCAGCCCCAGCATTTT.

The rearrangement links TRBV29-1 to TRBJ2-3, with TRBD2 matching over 11 bases. Germline V lookup: CDR1 SQVTM, CDR2 ANQGSEA. The CDR3 runs to 13 residues. Trimming cost V 3 bases and J 9 bases; bases outside gene matches: 5. CDR3 loop: CSVEPSGRYTQYF. In nucleotides, the CDR3 is TGCAGCGTTGAGCCTAGCGGGAGGTACACGCAGTATTTT.

This chain joins TRBV7-6 and TRBJ2-3; D uncertain. The CDR3 extends over 12 amino acids. From germline, CDR1 is SGHVS and CDR2 FNYEAQ. Trimming pared 5 bases from V and 2 bases from J, leaving 5 bases between. The CDR3: CASSHFTDTQYF. The CDR3, as DNA: TGTGCCAGCAGCCACTTCACAGATACGCAGTATTTT.

This clonotype turned up a few times. The chain couples TRBV6-1 to TRBJ1-2; weak D call: TRBD1 (6 bases). The CDR3 totals 15 residues. Per the germline V gene, CDR1 is MNHNS and CDR2 is SASEGT. The ends were cut back, 6 bases at V and 2 bases at J, with 16 bases in the middle. CDR3 nucleotide sequence: TGTGCCAGCAGGAGGGCGGGACATAAAAACTATGGCTACACCTTC. Its translation is CASRRAGHKNYGYTF.

This clonotype was observed a few times. The chain couples TRBV2 to TRBJ1-2, with TRBD1 matching 9 bases. The CDR3 spans 14 residues. The V segment lost 2 bases and the J segment 3 bases; nucleotides outside the gene matches: 1. Germline-derived CDR1 and CDR2 are SNHLY and FYNNEI. CDR3 region: CASSETGGDYGYTF. The CDR3 DNA follows: TGTGCCAGCAGTGAAACAGGGGGCGACTATGGCTACACCTTC. Supplemented by reference TRBV2 and TRBJ1-2, the full variable domain reads EPEVTQTPSHQVTQMGQEVILRCVPISNHLYFYWYRQILGQKVEFLVSFYNNEISEKSEIFDDQFSVERPDGSNFTLKIRSTKLEDSAMYFCASSETGGDYGYTFGSGTRLTVV.

The CDR3 here is CASSLDGTSGATQYF. DNA for the CDR3: TGTGCCAGCAGCTTAGACGGGACTAGCGGGGCGACCCAGTACTTC. The chain uses TRBV7-9 and TRBJ2-5, with 13 positions matching TRBD2. V shed 1 base and J 7 bases; nucleotides not matched to a gene: 3. Per germline, CDR1 SEHNR and CDR2 FQNEAQ (reference sequence). CDR3 size: 15 residues.

The chain has TRBV27 and TRBJ2-3, with a weak D call TRBD2 (6 bases). In germline, CDR1 is MNHEY, CDR2 SMNVEV (reference sequence). The CDR3 spans 18 residues. V dropped 5 bases and J dropped 1 base, with 22 bases sitting between them. The DNA for the CDR3 is TGTGCCAGCAGTCCCCTATTGTGGAATAGCGGCCGCACAGATACGCAGTATTTT. Translation: CASSPLLWNSGRTDTQYF.

The chain links TRBV7-9 to TRBJ2-7, with D maybe TRBD1 (5 bases). V was trimmed by 2 bases and J by 5 bases, leaving 19 bases between them. The length of the CDR3 is 16 residues. Germline V gene lookup returns CDR1 SEHNR and CDR2 FQNEAQ (reference sequence). The CDR3: CASSLMRLGLGDEQYF. The CDR3, as DNA: TGTGCCAGCAGCTTAATGCGGCTGGGGCTCGGTGACGAGCAGTACTTC.